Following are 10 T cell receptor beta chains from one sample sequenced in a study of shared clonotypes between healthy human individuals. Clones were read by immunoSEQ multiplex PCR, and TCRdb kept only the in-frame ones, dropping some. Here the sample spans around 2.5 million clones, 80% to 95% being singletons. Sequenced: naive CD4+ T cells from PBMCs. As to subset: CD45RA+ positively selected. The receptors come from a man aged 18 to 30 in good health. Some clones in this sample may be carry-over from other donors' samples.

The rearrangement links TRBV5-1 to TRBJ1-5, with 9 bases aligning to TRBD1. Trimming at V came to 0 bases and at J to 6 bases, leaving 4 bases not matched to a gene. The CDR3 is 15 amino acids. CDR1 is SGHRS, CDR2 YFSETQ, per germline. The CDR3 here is CASSLDGQGSQPQHF. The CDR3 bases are TGCGCCAGCAGCTTGGACGGACAGGGGAGTCAGCCCCAGCATTTT. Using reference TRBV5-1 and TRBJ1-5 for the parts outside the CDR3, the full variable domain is KAGVTQTPRYLIKTRGQQVTLSCSPISGHRSVSWYQQTPGQGLQFLFEYFSETQRNKGNFPGRFSGRQFSNSRSEMNVSTLELGDSALYLCASSLDGQGSQPQHFGDGTRLSIL.

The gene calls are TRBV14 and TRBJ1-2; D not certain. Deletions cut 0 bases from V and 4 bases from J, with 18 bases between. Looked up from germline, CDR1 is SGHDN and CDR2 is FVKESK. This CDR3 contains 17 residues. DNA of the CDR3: TGTGCCAGCAGCCAAGATCTTTTCGGGGAGCGCCTCTATGGCTACACCTTC. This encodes CASSQDLFGERLYGYTF.

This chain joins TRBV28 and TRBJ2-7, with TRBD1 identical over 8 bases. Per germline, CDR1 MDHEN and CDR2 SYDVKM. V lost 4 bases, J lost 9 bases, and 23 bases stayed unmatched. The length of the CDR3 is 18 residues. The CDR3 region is CASSSLAHKGDRPFGQYF. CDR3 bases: TGTGCCAGCAGTTCTTTGGCCCATAAGGGGGACAGGCCTTTTGGGCAGTACTTC.

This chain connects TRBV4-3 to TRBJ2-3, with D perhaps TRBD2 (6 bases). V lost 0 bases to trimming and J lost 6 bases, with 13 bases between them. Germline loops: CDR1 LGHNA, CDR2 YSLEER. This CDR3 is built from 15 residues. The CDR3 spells CASSQDPSAMDTQYF. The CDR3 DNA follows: TGCGCCAGCAGCCAAGATCCTAGCGCTATGGATACGCAGTATTTT.

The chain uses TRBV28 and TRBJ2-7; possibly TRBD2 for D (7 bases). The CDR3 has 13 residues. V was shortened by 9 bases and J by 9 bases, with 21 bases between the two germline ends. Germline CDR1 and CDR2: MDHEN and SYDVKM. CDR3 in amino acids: CASRRGAGPWQYF. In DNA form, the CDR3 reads TGTGCCAGTCGTCGGGGGGCAGGCCCGTGGCAGTACTTC.

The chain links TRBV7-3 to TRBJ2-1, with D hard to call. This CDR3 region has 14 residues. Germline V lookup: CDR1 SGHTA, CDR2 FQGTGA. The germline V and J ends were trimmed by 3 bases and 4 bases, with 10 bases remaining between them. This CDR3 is CASSLDSLYNEQFF. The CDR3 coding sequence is TGTGCCAGCAGCTTGGATTCCCTATACAATGAGCAGTTCTTC.

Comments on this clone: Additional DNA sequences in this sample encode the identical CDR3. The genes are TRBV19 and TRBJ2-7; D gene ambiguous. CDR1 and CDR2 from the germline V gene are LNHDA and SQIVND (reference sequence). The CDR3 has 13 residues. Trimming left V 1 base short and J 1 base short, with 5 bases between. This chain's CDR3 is CASSIVGSYEQYF. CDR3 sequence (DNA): TGTGCCAGTAGTATAGTAGGATCCTACGAGCAGTACTTC.

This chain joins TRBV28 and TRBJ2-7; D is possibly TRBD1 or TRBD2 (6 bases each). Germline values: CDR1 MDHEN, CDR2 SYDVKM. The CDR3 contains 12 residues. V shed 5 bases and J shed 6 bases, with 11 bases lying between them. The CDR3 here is CASSTGGSEQYF. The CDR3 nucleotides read TGTGCCAGCAGTACCGGGGGCTCCGAGCAGTACTTC.

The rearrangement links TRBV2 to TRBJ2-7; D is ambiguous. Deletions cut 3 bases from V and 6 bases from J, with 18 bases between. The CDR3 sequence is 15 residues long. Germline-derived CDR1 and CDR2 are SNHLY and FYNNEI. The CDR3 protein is CASSDRSRTAAEQYF. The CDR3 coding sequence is TGTGCCAGCAGTGACCGGTCTCGGACGGCCGCCGAGCAGTACTTC. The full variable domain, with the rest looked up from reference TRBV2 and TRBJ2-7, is EPEVTQTPSHQVTQMGQEVILRCVPISNHLYFYWYRQILGQKVEFLVSFYNNEISEKSEIFDDQFSVERPDGSNFTLKIRSTKLEDSAMYFCASSDRSRTAAEQYFGPGTRLTVT.

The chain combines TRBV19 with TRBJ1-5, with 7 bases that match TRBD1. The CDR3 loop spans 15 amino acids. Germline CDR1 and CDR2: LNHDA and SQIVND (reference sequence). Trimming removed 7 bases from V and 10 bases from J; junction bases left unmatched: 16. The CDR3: CASNIRHRDSQPQHF. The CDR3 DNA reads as TGTGCCAGTAATATTCGGCACCGGGACAGTCAACCCCAGCATTTT.